A single sample gave rise to the 18 T cell receptor beta chains below, sequenced in a study of blood T cell repertoires in COVID-19. Some clones are missing from TCRdb's copy, which holds only in-frame ones; the method was immunoSEQ multiplex PCR. The sample consists of tens of thousands of clones, 85% to 90% of them appearing once. Sequenced sample: peripheral blood. The source of these receptors is a human donor with active COVID-19. The donor label of this sample is uncertain.

This rearrangement joins TRBV9 to TRBJ1-4; D is perhaps TRBD1 (6 bases). The germline V and J ends were trimmed by 0 bases and 4 bases, with 13 bases remaining between them. From germline, CDR1 is SGDLS and CDR2 YYNGEE. There are 16 residues in the CDR3. CDR3 protein: CASSVADSSLNEKLFF. CDR3 coding DNA: TGTGCCAGCAGCGTAGCGGACAGTTCCCTTAATGAAAAACTGTTTTTT.

This sequence joins TRBV6-5 and TRBJ2-5; TRBD2 aligns across 8 bases. This CDR3 is 16 amino acids long. CDR1 MNHEY and CDR2 SVGAGI come from the germline V gene. V was pared by 3 bases and J by 5 bases, with 11 bases of the junction left unmatched. The DNA for the CDR3 is TGTGCCAGCAGTTATCGGGGGGGCTGGGGTAGGGAGACCCAGTACTTC. It yields the protein CASSYRGGWGRETQYF.

The chain recombines TRBV1 with TRBJ2-1; the table's D call TRBD2 went unverified against the DNA. TRBV1 is reported as a pseudogene. The CDR3 contains 17 residues. CDR3 bases: TGCACCAGCAGCCAGGGGACTAGCGGGAGGTTTTACAATGAGCAGTTCTTC. This gives the protein CTSSQGTSGRFYNEQFF.

The chain links TRBV5-1 to TRBJ1-2; no reliable D call. The V end was cut by 0 bases, the J end by 7 bases, with 10 bases between. The CDR3 has 13 residues. Germline V gene lookup returns CDR1 SGHRS and CDR2 YFSETQ. The CDR3 DNA is TGCGCCAGCAGCTTGGCCGGGGAGGTTGGCTACACCTTC. This translates into CASSLAGEVGYTF.

The genes are TRBV5-6 and TRBJ2-2; 9 positions agree with TRBD1. The CDR3 spans 14 residues. Germline assignment: CDR1 SGHDT and CDR2 YYEEEE. V dropped 3 bases and J dropped 7; count of bases not matched to a gene: 4. DNA of the CDR3: TGTGCCAGCAGCTCGGACAGGGGAGACGGGGAGCTGTTTTTT. As protein: CASSSDRGDGELFF.

The rearrangement links TRBV6-5 to TRBJ1-1; no firm D call. The germline gives CDR1 MNHEY, CDR2 SVGAGI. The V end lost 2 bases, the J end lost 1 base, and 11 bases lay between the germline ends. The CDR3 is 15 residues long. This CDR3 reads CASSYRSGSNTEAFF. CDR3 nucleotides: TGTGCCAGCAGTTACAGGTCAGGCTCGAACACTGAAGCTTTCTTT.

The rearrangement uses TRBV6-2 or TRBV6-3 and TRBJ2-3; 7 bases are shared with TRBD2. The V and J ends lost 6 bases and 7 bases, in that order; junction bases with no gene match: 7. Germline V gene data show CDR1 as MNHEY and CDR2 as SVGEGT. The CDR3 is 13 amino acids. The CDR3 coding sequence is TGTGCCAGCAGCCCCACGGGGGGAAATACGCAGTATTTT. Translating gives CASSPTGGNTQYF.

This chain joins TRBV27 and TRBJ2-3, with D possibly TRBD2 on 6 matching bases. V lost 5 bases and J 4 bases, leaving 13 bases between the germline ends. Germline V gives CDR1 MNHEY, CDR2 SMNVEV (reference sequence). The CDR3 contains 14 residues. The CDR3 region is CASSDGSLADTQYF. The DNA of the CDR3 is TGTGCCAGCAGTGACGGGAGCCTCGCAGATACGCAGTATTTT.

The chain has TRBV5-1 and TRBJ2-1; 7 bases align to TRBD2. Germline CDR1 is SGHRS and CDR2 is YFSETQ. The CDR3 consists of 14 residues. J gave up 8 bases and V 6 bases, and 11 bases lay outside the gene matches. CDR3 in amino acids: CASKNSAGEYEQFF. In nucleotides, the CDR3 is TGCGCCAGCAAAAACTCGGCGGGGGAATATGAGCAGTTCTTC.

Only one count was recorded for this clone. J is TRBJ2-1 and V is TRBV29-1; the D gene is possibly TRBD1 (5 bases). The CDR3 is 12 residues long. Germline CDR1 reads SQVTM; CDR2 reads ANQGSEA. V lost 3 bases to trimming and J lost 4 bases, with 7 bases between them. CDR3 nucleotides: TGCAGCGTTGAGGGGCGATACAATGAGCAGTTCTTC. Translating gives CSVEGRYNEQFF.

The chain couples TRBV6-2 or TRBV6-3 to TRBJ2-1; 8 bases agree with TRBD2. This CDR3 is 16 amino acids long. Germline-derived CDR1 and CDR2 are MNHEY and SVGEGT. V lost 6 bases and J lost 8; bases outside the gene matches: 15. The CDR3 DNA reads TGTGCCAGCAGCTTTCCCGTAACCGGACTAGCCCATGAGCAGTTCTTC. Translated: CASSFPVTGLAHEQFF.

This rearrangement joins TRBV19 to TRBJ2-1, with D perhaps TRBD2 (6 bases). From germline, CDR1 is LNHDA and CDR2 SQIVND (reference sequence). V shed 5 bases and J shed 5 bases, with 16 bases lying between them. The CDR3 is made up of 15 amino acids. CDR3 protein: CASSRWASADNEQFF. The DNA of the CDR3 is TGTGCCAGTAGTCGGTGGGCTAGCGCCGACAATGAGCAGTTCTTC.

This chain connects TRBV30 to TRBJ1-6; TRBD1 matches at 7 bases. Trimming removed 1 base from V and 5 bases from J; junction bases left unmatched: 5. CDR1 is GTSNPN, CDR2 SVGIG, per germline (reference sequence). The CDR3 is 15 amino acids. DNA for the CDR3: TGTGCCTGGAGTGCGCAGGGGGTGAATAATTCACCCCTCCACTTT. Translation: CAWSAQGVNNSPLHF.

This chain uses TRBV2 with TRBJ2-7, with a weak D call TRBD2 (7 bases). The CDR3 is 14 residues long. Germline V gene sequence: CDR1 SNHLY, CDR2 FYNNEI. V lost 6 bases and J 3 bases, leaving 15 bases between the germline ends. CDR3 protein: CASSRDGGLYEQYF. CDR3 in DNA: TGTGCCAGCAGCCGGGACGGGGGGCTCTACGAGCAGTACTTC.

About this clone itself: Other DNA sequences from this sample encode an identical CDR3 as well. The chain has TRBV7-3 and TRBJ2-3; 8 bases map to TRBD2. From germline, CDR1 is SGHTA and CDR2 FQGTGA. There are 15 residues in the CDR3. Trimming took 1 base from V and 0 from J; bases not matched to a gene: 0. The CDR3 sequence: CASSLSGGSTDTQYF. DNA for the CDR3: TGTGCCAGCAGCTTAAGCGGGGGGAGCACAGATACGCAGTATTTT. The full variable domain, its missing parts supplied by reference TRBV7-3 and TRBJ2-3, is GAGVSQTPSNKVTEKGKYVELRCDPISGHTALYWYRQSLGQGPEFLIYFQGTGAADDSGLPNDRFFAVRPEGSVSTLKIQRTERGDSAVYLCASSLSGGSTDTQYFGPGTRLTVL.

The gene calls are TRBV7-8 and TRBJ2-7; maybe TRBD2 (6 bases). The CDR3 spans 16 residues. Trimming cost V 5 bases and J 1 base, with 18 bases left between them. Germline V gene sequence: CDR1 SGHVS, CDR2 FQNEAQ. CDR3 sequence (DNA): TGTGCCAGCAGCCCCATGGCGGCAGGGAGGTCCTACGAGCAGTACTTC. Translating it yields CASSPMAAGRSYEQYF.

This clone appeared a single time. The chain recombines TRBV7-2 with TRBJ1-2; D is uncertain. Per germline, CDR1 SGHTA and CDR2 FQGNSA. The CDR3 runs 14 residues. V lost 3 bases and J 2 bases, leaving 10 bases between the germline ends. The CDR3 here is CASSLAGLNYGYTF. As DNA, the CDR3 is TGTGCCAGCAGCTTGGCGGGGTTGAACTATGGCTACACCTTC.

The J gene is TRBJ1-4, the V gene TRBV5-4, with 7 bases fitting TRBD1. CDR3 length: 15 residues. Germline CDR1 SGHNT, CDR2 YYREEE (reference sequence). Losses at the gene ends were 3 bases for V and 4 bases for J; bases not matched to a gene: 6. The CDR3 nucleotides are TGTGCCAGCAGCTCACAGGGGTCGAGTAATGAAAAACTGTTTTTT. It translates to CASSSQGSSNEKLFF.